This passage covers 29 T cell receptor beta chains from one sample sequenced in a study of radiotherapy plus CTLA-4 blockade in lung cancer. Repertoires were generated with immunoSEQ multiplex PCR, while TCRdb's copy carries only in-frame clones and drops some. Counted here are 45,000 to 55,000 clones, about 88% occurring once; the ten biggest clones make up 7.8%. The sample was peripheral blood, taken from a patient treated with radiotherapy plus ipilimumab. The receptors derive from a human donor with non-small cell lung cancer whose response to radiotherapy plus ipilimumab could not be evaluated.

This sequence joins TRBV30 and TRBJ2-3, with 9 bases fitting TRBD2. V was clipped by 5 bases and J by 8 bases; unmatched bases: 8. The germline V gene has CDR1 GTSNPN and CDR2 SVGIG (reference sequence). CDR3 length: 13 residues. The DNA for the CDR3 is TGTGCCTGGGCGCTAGCGGGATTTGGTACGCAGTATTTT. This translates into CAWALAGFGTQYF. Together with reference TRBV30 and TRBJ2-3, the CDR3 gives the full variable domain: SQTIHQWPATLVQPVGSPLSLECTVEGTSNPNLYWYRQAAGRGLQLLFYSVGIGQISSEVPQNLSASRPQDRQFILSSKKLLLSDSGFYLCAWALAGFGTQYFGPGTRLTVL.

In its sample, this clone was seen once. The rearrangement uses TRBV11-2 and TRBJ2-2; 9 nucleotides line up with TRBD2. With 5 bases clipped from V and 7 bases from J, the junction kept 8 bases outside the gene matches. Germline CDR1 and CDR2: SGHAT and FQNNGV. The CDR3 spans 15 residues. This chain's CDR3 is CASSPGTSPVGELFF. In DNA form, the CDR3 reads TGTGCCAGCAGCCCCGGGACTAGCCCGGTCGGGGAGCTGTTTTTT.

CDR3 sequence reads: CASSTTGNQETQYF. The CDR3 coding sequence is TGTGCCAGCAGTACAACAGGGAATCAAGAGACCCAGTACTTC. The chain couples TRBV6-6 to TRBJ2-5, with D tentatively TRBD1 (6 bases). The CDR3 extends over 14 amino acids. Trimming took 5 bases from V and 2 from J, leaving 12 bases between them. The germline V gene encodes CDR1 MNHNY and CDR2 SVGAGI (reference sequence).

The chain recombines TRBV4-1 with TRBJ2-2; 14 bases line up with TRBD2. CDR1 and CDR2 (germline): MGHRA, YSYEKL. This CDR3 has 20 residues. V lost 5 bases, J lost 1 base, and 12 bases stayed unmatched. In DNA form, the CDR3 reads TGCGCCAGCAGCTCTAAAGGACTAGCGGGAGGCCACCGGAACACCGGGGAGCTGTTTTTT. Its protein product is CASSSKGLAGGHRNTGELFF.

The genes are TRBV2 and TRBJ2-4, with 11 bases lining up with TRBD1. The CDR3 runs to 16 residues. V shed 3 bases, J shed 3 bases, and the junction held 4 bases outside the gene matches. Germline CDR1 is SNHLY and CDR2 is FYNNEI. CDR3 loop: CASSEGTGGFKNIQYF. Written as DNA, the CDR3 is TGTGCCAGCAGTGAGGGGACAGGGGGTTTCAAAAACATTCAGTACTTC.

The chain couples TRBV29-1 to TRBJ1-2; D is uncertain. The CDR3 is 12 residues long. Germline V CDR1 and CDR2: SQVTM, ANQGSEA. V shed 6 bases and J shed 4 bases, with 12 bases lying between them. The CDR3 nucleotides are TGCAGCGTGCCGGAGAGGGCCTATGGCTACACCTTC. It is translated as CSVPERAYGYTF.

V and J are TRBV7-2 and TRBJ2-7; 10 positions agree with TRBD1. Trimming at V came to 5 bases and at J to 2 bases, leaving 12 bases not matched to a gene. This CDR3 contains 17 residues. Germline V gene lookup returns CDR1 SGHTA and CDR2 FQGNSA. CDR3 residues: CASSTPDRGPMTYEQYF. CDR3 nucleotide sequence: TGTGCCAGCAGCACACCAGACAGGGGGCCAATGACCTACGAGCAGTACTTC.

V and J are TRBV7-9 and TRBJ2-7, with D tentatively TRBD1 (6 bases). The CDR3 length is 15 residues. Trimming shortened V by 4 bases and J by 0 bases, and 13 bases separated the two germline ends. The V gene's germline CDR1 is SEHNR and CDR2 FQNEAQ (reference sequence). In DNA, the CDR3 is TGTGCCAGCAGCTCCTCCGGGACAAGCTCCTACGAGCAGTACTTC. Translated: CASSSSGTSSYEQYF.

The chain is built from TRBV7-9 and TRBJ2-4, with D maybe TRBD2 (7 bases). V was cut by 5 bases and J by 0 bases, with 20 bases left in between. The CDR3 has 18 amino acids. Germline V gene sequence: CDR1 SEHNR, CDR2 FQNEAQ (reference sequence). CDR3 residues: CASSVDRWEGKAKNIQYF. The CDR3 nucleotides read TGTGCCAGCAGCGTGGACAGATGGGAGGGTAAAGCCAAAAACATTCAGTACTTC.

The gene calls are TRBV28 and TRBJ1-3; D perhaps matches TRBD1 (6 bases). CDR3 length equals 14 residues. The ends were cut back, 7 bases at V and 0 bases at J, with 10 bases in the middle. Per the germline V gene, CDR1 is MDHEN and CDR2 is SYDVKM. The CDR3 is CASTLGASGNTIYF. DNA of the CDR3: TGTGCCAGCACGCTGGGGGCCTCTGGAAACACCATATATTTT.

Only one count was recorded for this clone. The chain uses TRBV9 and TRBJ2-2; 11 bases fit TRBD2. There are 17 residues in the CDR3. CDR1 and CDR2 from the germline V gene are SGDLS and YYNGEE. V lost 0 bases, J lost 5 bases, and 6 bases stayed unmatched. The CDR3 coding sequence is TGTGCCAGCAGCGTAGCCCCCACTAGCGGGGGTACCGGGGAGCTGTTTTTT. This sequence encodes CASSVAPTSGGTGELFF.

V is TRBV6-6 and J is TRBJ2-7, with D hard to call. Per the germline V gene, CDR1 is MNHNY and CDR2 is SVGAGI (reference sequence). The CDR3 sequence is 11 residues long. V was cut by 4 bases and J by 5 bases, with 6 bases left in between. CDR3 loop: CASSLVHEQYF. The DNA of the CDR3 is TGTGCCAGCAGTTTAGTCCACGAGCAGTACTTC.

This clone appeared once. The CDR3 region is CASSLNPSGGATDTQYF. The CDR3 DNA follows: TGCGCCAGCAGCCTAAACCCTAGCGGGGGGGCGACAGATACGCAGTATTTT. J is TRBJ2-3 and V is TRBV5-1; 12 nucleotides align to TRBD2. CDR1 and CDR2 (germline): SGHRS, YFSETQ. V was clipped by 4 bases and J by 3 bases; unmatched bases: 9. CDR3 length: 17 residues.

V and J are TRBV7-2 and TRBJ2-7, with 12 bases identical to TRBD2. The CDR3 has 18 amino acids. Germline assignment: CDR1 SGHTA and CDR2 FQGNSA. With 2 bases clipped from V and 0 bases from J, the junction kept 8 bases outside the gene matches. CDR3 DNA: TGTGCCAGCAGCTTACTAGCGGGAGGGGTGGGAAGCTCCTACGAGCAGTACTTC. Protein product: CASSLLAGGVGSSYEQYF.

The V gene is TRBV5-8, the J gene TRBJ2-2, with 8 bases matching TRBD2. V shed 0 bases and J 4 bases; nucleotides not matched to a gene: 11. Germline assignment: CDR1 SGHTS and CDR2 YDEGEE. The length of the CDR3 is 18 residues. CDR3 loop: CASSLDHFSGVVTGELFF. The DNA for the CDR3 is TGTGCCAGCAGCTTGGACCACTTTAGCGGGGTAGTCACCGGGGAGCTGTTTTTT.

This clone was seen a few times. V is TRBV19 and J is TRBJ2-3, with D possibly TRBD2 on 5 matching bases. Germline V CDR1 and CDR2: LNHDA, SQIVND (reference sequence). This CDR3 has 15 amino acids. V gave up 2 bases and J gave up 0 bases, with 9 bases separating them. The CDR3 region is CASSISAASTDTQYF. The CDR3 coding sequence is TGTGCCAGTAGTATATCAGCGGCTAGCACAGATACGCAGTATTTT.

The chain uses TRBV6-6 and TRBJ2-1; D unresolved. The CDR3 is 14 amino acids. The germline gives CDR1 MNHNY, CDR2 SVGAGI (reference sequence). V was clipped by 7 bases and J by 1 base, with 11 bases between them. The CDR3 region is CASNPQRSYNEQFF. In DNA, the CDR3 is TGTGCCAGCAACCCACAGAGATCCTACAATGAGCAGTTCTTC.

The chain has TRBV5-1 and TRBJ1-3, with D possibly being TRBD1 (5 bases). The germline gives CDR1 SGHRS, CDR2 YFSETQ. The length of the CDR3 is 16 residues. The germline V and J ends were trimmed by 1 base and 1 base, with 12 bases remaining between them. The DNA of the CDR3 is TGCGCCAGCAGCTTGTCGGGAGGGGCATCTGGAAACACCATATATTTT. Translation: CASSLSGGASGNTIYF.

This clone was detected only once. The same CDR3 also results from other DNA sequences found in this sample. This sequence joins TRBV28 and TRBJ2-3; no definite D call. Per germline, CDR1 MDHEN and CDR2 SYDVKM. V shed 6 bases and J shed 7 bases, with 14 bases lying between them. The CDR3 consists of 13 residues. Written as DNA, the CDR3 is TGTGCCAGCAGCTTCACGCGTGAGCATACGCAGTATTTT. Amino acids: CASSFTREHTQYF.

CDR3: CASSVSAGETQYF. In DNA form, the CDR3 reads TGTGCCAGCAGTGTGTCAGCGGGAGAGACCCAGTACTTC. V is TRBV6-4 and J is TRBJ2-5; TRBD2 might be the D (6 bases). From germline, CDR1 is MRHNA and CDR2 SNTAGT. The CDR3 runs to 13 residues. The V gene lost 4 bases and the J gene lost 4 bases, with 10 bases spanning the gap.

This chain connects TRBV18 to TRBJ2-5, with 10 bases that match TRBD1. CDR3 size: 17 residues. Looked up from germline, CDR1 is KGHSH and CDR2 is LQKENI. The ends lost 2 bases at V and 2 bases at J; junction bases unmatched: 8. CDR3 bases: TGTGCCAGCTCACCATTGGGACAGGGGACGCGGCAAGAGACCCAGTACTTC. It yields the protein CASSPLGQGTRQETQYF.

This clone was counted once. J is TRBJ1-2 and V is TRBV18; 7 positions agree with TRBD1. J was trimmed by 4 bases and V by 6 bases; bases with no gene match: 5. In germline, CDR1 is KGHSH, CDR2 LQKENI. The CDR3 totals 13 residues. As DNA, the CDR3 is TGTGCCAGCTCCCCGGGACAGCTCTATGGCTACACCTTC. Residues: CASSPGQLYGYTF.

The DNA of the CDR3 is TGTGCCAGCAGTTCGGGACTAGCGGCCAACGAGCAGTACTTC. Its protein is CASSSGLAANEQYF. The chain uses TRBV6-5 and TRBJ2-7; 11 bases agree with TRBD2. Germline-derived CDR1 and CDR2 are MNHEY and SVGAGI. The CDR3 is 14 amino acids. Unmatched junction bases numbered 4, after V lost 4 bases and J lost 5 bases.

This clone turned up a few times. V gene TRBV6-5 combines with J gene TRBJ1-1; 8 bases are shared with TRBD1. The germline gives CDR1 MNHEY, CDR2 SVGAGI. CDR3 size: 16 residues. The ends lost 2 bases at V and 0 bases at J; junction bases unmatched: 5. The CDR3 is CASSYARQGLNTEAFF. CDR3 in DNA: TGTGCCAGCAGTTACGCACGACAGGGGCTGAACACTGAAGCTTTCTTT.

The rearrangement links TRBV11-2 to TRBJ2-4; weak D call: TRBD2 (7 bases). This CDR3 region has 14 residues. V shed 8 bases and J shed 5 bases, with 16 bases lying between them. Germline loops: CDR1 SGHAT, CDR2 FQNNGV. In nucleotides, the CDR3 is TGTGCCAGCGCCTCCGGGGGGCCGGAAAACATTCAGTACTTC. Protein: CASASGGPENIQYF. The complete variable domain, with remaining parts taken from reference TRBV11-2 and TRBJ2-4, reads EAGVAQSPRYKIIEKRQSVAFWCNPISGHATLYWYQQILGQGPKLLIQFQNNGVVDDSQLPKDRFSAERLKGVDSTLKIQPAKLEDSAVYLCASASGGPENIQYFGAGTRLSVL.

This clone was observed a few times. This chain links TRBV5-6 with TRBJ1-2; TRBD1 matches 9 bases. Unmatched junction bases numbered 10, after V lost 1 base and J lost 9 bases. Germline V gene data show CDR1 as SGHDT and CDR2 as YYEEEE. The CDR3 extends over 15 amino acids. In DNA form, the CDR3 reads TGTGCCAGCAGCTTGTTTGTGGACAGGGGAGGTCGCTACACCTTC. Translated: CASSLFVDRGGRYTF.

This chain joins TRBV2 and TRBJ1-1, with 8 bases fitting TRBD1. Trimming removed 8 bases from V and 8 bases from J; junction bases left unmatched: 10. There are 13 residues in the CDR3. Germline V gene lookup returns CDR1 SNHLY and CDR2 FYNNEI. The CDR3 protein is CASHSLRDREAFF. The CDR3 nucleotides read TGTGCCAGCCATTCCTTACGGGACAGGGAAGCTTTCTTT.

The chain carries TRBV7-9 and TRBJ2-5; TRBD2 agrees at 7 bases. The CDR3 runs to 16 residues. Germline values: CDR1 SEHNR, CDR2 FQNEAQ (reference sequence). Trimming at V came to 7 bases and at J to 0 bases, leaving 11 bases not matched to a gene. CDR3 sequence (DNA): TGTGCCAGCACCCTCCGAGTGCGGGGGAACCAAGAGACCCAGTACTTC. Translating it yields CASTLRVRGNQETQYF.

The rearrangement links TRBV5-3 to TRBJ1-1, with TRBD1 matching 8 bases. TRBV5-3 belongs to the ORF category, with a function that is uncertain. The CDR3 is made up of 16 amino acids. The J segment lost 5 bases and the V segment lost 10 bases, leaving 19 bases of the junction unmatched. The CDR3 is CALRVRAGGLETEAFF. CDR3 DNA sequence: TGTGCCCTCCGGGTGAGGGCAGGGGGCCTGGAGACTGAAGCTTTCTTT.